Listed below are T cell receptor beta chains from one sample, sequenced in a study of shared clonotypes between healthy human individuals. The repertoire was sequenced with immunoSEQ multiplex PCR; TCRdb's copy has only in-frame clones and lacks some. The sample has millions of clones, 80% to 95% seen once. Sequencing input: naive CD4+ T cells from PBMCs. All receptors derive from a man younger than 35 in good health. Some clones in this sample may be carry-over from other donors' samples. Each CDR3 is given with its conserved first and last residue. D genes are given only for firm matches. Expanded clones get a size class; other rows say once, few or many, or leave the size out.

abundance: -; j_gene: TRBJ1-2; v_gene: TRBV28; d_gene: -; CDR3nt: TGCGCGCTTACGGGGGGCTCCCCCCCCTATGGCTACACCTTC; CDR3aa: CALTGGSPPYGYTF
abundance: -; j_gene: TRBJ1-2; v_gene: TRBV10-2; d_gene: TRBD1; CDR3nt: TGCGCCAGCAGTGAACAGGGGTATGGCTACACCTTC; CDR3aa: CASSEQGYGYTF
abundance: -; j_gene: TRBJ2-1; v_gene: TRBV10-3; d_gene: TRBD2; CDR3nt: TGTGCCATCAGTGATGGGACTAGCGGGAGTTTGGGTGAGCAGTTCTTC; CDR3aa: CAISDGTSGSLGEQFF
abundance: -; j_gene: TRBJ2-2; v_gene: TRBV28; d_gene: -; CDR3nt: TGTGCCAGCAGTCCGTCAATGGACAGTCTTACCCCCGGGGAGCTGTTTTTT; CDR3aa: CASSPSMDSLTPGELFF
abundance: -; j_gene: TRBJ2-2; v_gene: TRBV6-5; d_gene: TRBD1; CDR3nt: TGTGCCAGCAGACGCGGACAGGTTGGGACCGGGGAGCTGTTTTTT; CDR3aa: CASRRGQVGTGELFF
abundance: -; j_gene: TRBJ1-2; v_gene: TRBV25-1; d_gene: -; CDR3nt: TGTGCCAGCACGTTTGGATTAGGTGGCTACACCTTC; CDR3aa: CASTFGLGGYTF
abundance: -; j_gene: TRBJ2-7; v_gene: TRBV10-1; d_gene: TRBD2; CDR3nt: TGCGCCACCCAAAGCGGGGGCCTGGGGGCCAACGAGCAGTACTTC; CDR3aa: CATQSGGLGANEQYF
abundance: -; j_gene: TRBJ2-1; v_gene: TRBV7-3; d_gene: -; CDR3nt: TGTGCCAGCAGCGCGCCGTTTGTTGACCCTGCTAGGTTGTCTCACGATGAGCAGTTCTTC; CDR3aa: CASSAPFVDPARLSHDEQFF
abundance: -; j_gene: TRBJ1-5; v_gene: TRBV4-2; d_gene: -; CDR3nt: TGTGCCAGCAGCCAAGATCGGGAAAATCAGCCCCAGCATTTT; CDR3aa: CASSQDRENQPQHF
abundance: -; j_gene: TRBJ2-5; v_gene: TRBV27; d_gene: -; CDR3nt: TGTGCCAGCAGTTTATCGGGGCGGGAGACCCAGTACTTC; CDR3aa: CASSLSGRETQYF
abundance: -; j_gene: TRBJ1-5; v_gene: TRBV19; d_gene: -; CDR3nt: TGTGCCAGTAGTTTAAGACAGACCCAGCCCCAGCATTTT; CDR3aa: CASSLRQTQPQHF
abundance: -; j_gene: TRBJ2-3; v_gene: TRBV5-4; d_gene: TRBD1; CDR3nt: TGTGCCAGCAGCTCGACAGGGAACTATTTT; CDR3aa: CASSSTGNYF
abundance: -; j_gene: TRBJ2-5; v_gene: TRBV11-1; d_gene: -; CDR3nt: TGTGCCAGCAGCCTCGGGTCAGGGCAAGAGACCCAGTACTTC; CDR3aa: CASSLGSGQETQYF
abundance: once; j_gene: TRBJ2-2; v_gene: TRBV2; d_gene: -; CDR3nt: TGTGCCACCCGAATGAGGGACGGGAACACCGGGGAGCTGTTTTTT; CDR3aa: CATRMRDGNTGELFF
abundance: -; j_gene: TRBJ1-1; v_gene: TRBV5-1; d_gene: -; CDR3nt: TGCGCCAGCAGCTTGGTACAGGGATCTGAAGCTTTCTTT; CDR3aa: CASSLVQGSEAFF
abundance: -; j_gene: TRBJ2-5; v_gene: TRBV27; d_gene: TRBD1; CDR3nt: TGTGCCAGCAGCACGCCGGGACAGGGGACACAAGAGACCCAGTACTTC; CDR3aa: CASSTPGQGTQETQYF
abundance: -; j_gene: TRBJ2-3; v_gene: TRBV5-1; d_gene: -; CDR3nt: TGCGCCAGCAGCTCGGGAGTTACAGATACGCAGTATTTT; CDR3aa: CASSSGVTDTQYF
abundance: -; j_gene: TRBJ2-3; v_gene: TRBV29-1; d_gene: TRBD2; CDR3nt: TGCAGCGTAGGCGGGAGGAGCACAGATACGCAGTATTTT; CDR3aa: CSVGGRSTDTQYF
abundance: -; j_gene: TRBJ1-2; v_gene: TRBV19; d_gene: TRBD1; CDR3nt: TGTGCCAGTAGATCGGCTACAGGGGTGGTCTATGGCTACACCTTC; CDR3aa: CASRSATGVVYGYTF
abundance: once; j_gene: TRBJ2-7; v_gene: TRBV19; d_gene: TRBD2; CDR3nt: TGTGCCAGTAGCCAGACGGGACTAGCGGGAGGGTACGAGCAGTACTTC; CDR3aa: CASSQTGLAGGYEQYF
abundance: -; j_gene: TRBJ2-4; v_gene: TRBV7-2; d_gene: TRBD1; CDR3nt: TGTGCCAGCAGCCCAGGGACAGGGCCCAGAGGGCAGTACTTC; CDR3aa: CASSPGTGPRGQYF
abundance: -; j_gene: TRBJ2-5; v_gene: TRBV28; d_gene: -; CDR3nt: TGTGCCAGTCAGCTCGGGGTCTCGTTTCTGACCCAAGAGACCCAGTACTTC; CDR3aa: CASQLGVSFLTQETQYF
abundance: -; j_gene: TRBJ1-2; v_gene: TRBV2; d_gene: -; CDR3nt: TGTGCCAGCAGTGTTTACTTCCAGGGAACTAATGGCTACACCTTC; CDR3aa: CASSVYFQGTNGYTF
abundance: -; j_gene: TRBJ1-1; v_gene: TRBV18; d_gene: -; CDR3nt: TGTGCCAGCTCACCACCGAGTGCGGGGGGCGCTTTCTTT; CDR3aa: CASSPPSAGGAFF
abundance: few; j_gene: TRBJ1-5; v_gene: TRBV2; d_gene: -; CDR3nt: TGTGCCAGCAGTGAAATAGGGTTGGATCAGCCCCAGCATTTT; CDR3aa: CASSEIGLDQPQHF
abundance: -; j_gene: TRBJ2-5; v_gene: TRBV5-4; d_gene: -; CDR3nt: TGTGCCAGCAGCTTGGGTAGGTCTAGCTCCTTTTCCCGGCCAGAAGAGACCCAGTACTTC; CDR3aa: CASSLGRSSSFSRPEETQYF
abundance: -; j_gene: TRBJ1-2; v_gene: TRBV27; d_gene: TRBD1; CDR3nt: TGTGCCAGCACCCCCAGGGGGCGGAACTATGGCTACACCTTC; CDR3aa: CASTPRGRNYGYTF
abundance: once; j_gene: TRBJ2-7; v_gene: TRBV28; d_gene: TRBD1; CDR3nt: TGTGCCAGCAGCCCGCGGACAGGGATCGACGAGCAGTACTTC; CDR3aa: CASSPRTGIDEQYF
abundance: -; j_gene: TRBJ2-7; v_gene: TRBV23-1; d_gene: TRBD1; CDR3nt: TGCGCCAGCAGTCCCCCGAGGGGGCTCATAAGGCGGTCCTACGAGCAGTACTTC; CDR3aa: CASSPPRGLIRRSYEQYF
abundance: -; j_gene: TRBJ1-2; v_gene: TRBV7-9; d_gene: -; CDR3nt: TGTGCCAGCAGCCCCCAGACAGTTACATACTATGGCTACACCTTC; CDR3aa: CASSPQTVTYYGYTF
abundance: -; j_gene: TRBJ2-3; v_gene: TRBV5-1; d_gene: TRBD2; CDR3nt: TGCGCCAGCAGCCCCCCAACTAGCGGGAGCCCGACAGATACGCAGTATTTT; CDR3aa: CASSPPTSGSPTDTQYF
abundance: -; j_gene: TRBJ1-4; v_gene: TRBV28; d_gene: TRBD1; CDR3nt: TGTGCCAGCAGTTCCATAAGGACAGAAGGGGGCCTTTGGGAAAAACTGTTTTTT; CDR3aa: CASSSIRTEGGLWEKLFF
abundance: -; j_gene: TRBJ2-1; v_gene: TRBV7-9; d_gene: -; CDR3nt: TGTGCCAGCAGCTCCGGGACGGACTTCTACAATGAGCAGTTCTTC; CDR3aa: CASSSGTDFYNEQFF
abundance: -; j_gene: TRBJ2-1; v_gene: TRBV5-4; d_gene: TRBD2; CDR3nt: TGTGCCAGCAGCTCAAGGGCGACCAGCGGGAGGGGGGTATGGAATGAGCAGTTCTTC; CDR3aa: CASSSRATSGRGVWNEQFF
abundance: -; j_gene: TRBJ1-5; v_gene: TRBV28; d_gene: -; CDR3nt: TGTGCCAGCAGCCCACCGCCGAATCAGCCCCAGCATTTT; CDR3aa: CASSPPPNQPQHF
abundance: -; j_gene: TRBJ2-2; v_gene: TRBV7-8; d_gene: TRBD1; CDR3nt: TGTGCCAGCAGCGCCGGGACAGGGAACACCGGGGAGCTGTTTTTT; CDR3aa: CASSAGTGNTGELFF
abundance: once; j_gene: TRBJ2-1; v_gene: TRBV18; d_gene: TRBD1; CDR3nt: TGTGCCAGCTCACCTAACAGGGGGCGCGCCAATGAGCAGTTCTTC; CDR3aa: CASSPNRGRANEQFF
abundance: -; j_gene: TRBJ1-2; v_gene: TRBV7-9; d_gene: -; CDR3nt: TGTGCCAGCAGCCTAGGGCAGGGAGGCTACACCTTC; CDR3aa: CASSLGQGGYTF
abundance: once; j_gene: TRBJ1-1; v_gene: TRBV5-6; d_gene: -; CDR3nt: TGTGCCAGCAGCCCCCGGCGGGACCTAATGAACACTGAAGCTTTCTTT; CDR3aa: CASSPRRDLMNTEAFF
abundance: -; j_gene: TRBJ2-1; v_gene: TRBV11-2; d_gene: TRBD2; CDR3nt: TGTGCCAGCAGCCTAAGGACTAGTTACAATGAGCAGTTCTTC; CDR3aa: CASSLRTSYNEQFF
abundance: -; j_gene: TRBJ1-1; v_gene: TRBV5-6; d_gene: TRBD1; CDR3nt: TGTGCCAGCAGCTTGATGAGACAGGGGTTGGGCACTGAAGCTTTCTTT; CDR3aa: CASSLMRQGLGTEAFF
abundance: -; j_gene: TRBJ2-1; v_gene: TRBV5-1; d_gene: TRBD1; CDR3nt: TGCGCCAGCAGCTATAACAGGGGTCGGGTGGGCAATGAGCAGTTCTTC; CDR3aa: CASSYNRGRVGNEQFF
abundance: -; j_gene: TRBJ2-5; v_gene: TRBV18; d_gene: -; CDR3nt: TGTGCCAGCTCACCCCCGGGACCTGGAGAGACCCAGTACTTC; CDR3aa: CASSPPGPGETQYF
abundance: -; j_gene: TRBJ2-1; v_gene: TRBV5-1; d_gene: -; CDR3nt: TGCGCCAGCAGCTTGGACACGAGCTCCTACAATGAGCAGTTCTTC; CDR3aa: CASSLDTSSYNEQFF
abundance: -; j_gene: TRBJ1-5; v_gene: TRBV5-3; d_gene: -; CDR3nt: TGTGCCAGAAGCTGCCTCCGGGCCAACAATCAGCCCCAGCATTTT; CDR3aa: CARSCLRANNQPQHF
abundance: -; j_gene: TRBJ2-3; v_gene: TRBV4-3; d_gene: TRBD2; CDR3nt: TGCGCCAGCAGCCAACGCCGGACGGGGGGTGGCACAGATACGCAGTATTTT; CDR3aa: CASSQRRTGGGTDTQYF
abundance: once; j_gene: TRBJ2-7; v_gene: TRBV18; d_gene: TRBD2; CDR3nt: TGTGCCAGCTCACCGACTAGCGGTATAGTCGAGCAGTACTTC; CDR3aa: CASSPTSGIVEQYF
abundance: -; j_gene: TRBJ2-7; v_gene: TRBV5-1; d_gene: -; CDR3nt: TGCGCCAGCAGCTTGGCCCTTGACAGCCGCACATACGAGCAGTACTTC; CDR3aa: CASSLALDSRTYEQYF
abundance: once; j_gene: TRBJ1-3; v_gene: TRBV7-2; d_gene: -; CDR3nt: TGTGCCAGCAGCTTATTAGTCCACGGGGGTGGAAACACCATATATTTT; CDR3aa: CASSLLVHGGGNTIYF
abundance: -; j_gene: TRBJ2-5; v_gene: TRBV4-2; d_gene: -; CDR3nt: TGTGCCAGCAGCCTGAACGCGGGACATCAAGAGACCCAGTACTTC; CDR3aa: CASSLNAGHQETQYF
abundance: -; j_gene: TRBJ1-2; v_gene: TRBV9; d_gene: -; CDR3nt: TGTGCCAGCAGCGTCGTCGGGACCGAGAACTATGGCTACACCTTC; CDR3aa: CASSVVGTENYGYTF
abundance: -; j_gene: TRBJ1-5; v_gene: TRBV5-1; d_gene: -; CDR3nt: TGCGCCAGCAGCTTGGGCGGGCTGAGCAATCAGCCCCAGCATTTT; CDR3aa: CASSLGGLSNQPQHF
abundance: -; j_gene: TRBJ2-3; v_gene: TRBV7-7; d_gene: TRBD2; CDR3nt: TGTGCCAGCAGCTTAGGGGCGGGAGGGGGACAAGATACGCAGTATTTT; CDR3aa: CASSLGAGGGQDTQYF
abundance: few; j_gene: TRBJ1-5; v_gene: TRBV21-1; d_gene: -; CDR3nt: TGTGCCAGCAGCAAAATAGGGAGCAATCAGCCCCAGCATTTT; CDR3aa: CASSKIGSNQPQHF
abundance: -; j_gene: TRBJ1-1; v_gene: TRBV5-1; d_gene: -; CDR3nt: TGCGCCAGCAGCTTGGGGTTTTCGAGGGGCTACACTGAAGCTTTCTTT; CDR3aa: CASSLGFSRGYTEAFF